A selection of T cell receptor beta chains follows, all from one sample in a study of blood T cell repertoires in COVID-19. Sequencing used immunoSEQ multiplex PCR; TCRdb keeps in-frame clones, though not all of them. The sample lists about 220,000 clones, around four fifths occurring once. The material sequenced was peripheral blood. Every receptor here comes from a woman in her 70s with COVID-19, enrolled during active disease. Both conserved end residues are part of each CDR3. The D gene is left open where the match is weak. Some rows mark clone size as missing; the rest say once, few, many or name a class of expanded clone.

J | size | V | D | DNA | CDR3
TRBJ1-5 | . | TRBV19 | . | TGTGCCAGTAGTACATACCGGGACTACAATCAGCCCCAGCATTTT | CASSTYRDYNQPQHF
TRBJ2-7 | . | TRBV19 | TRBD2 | TGTGCCAGTAGTTTGGGTAGCTCTAGCGGGAGAAGCTACGAGCAGTACTTC | CASSLGSSSGRSYEQYF
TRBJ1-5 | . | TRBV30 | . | TGTGCCTGGAGTCCTCGGACACCCGTTAGCAATCAGCCCCAGCATTTT | CAWSPRTPVSNQPQHF
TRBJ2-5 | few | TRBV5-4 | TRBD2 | TGTGCCAGCAGCCAGCGACTAGCTGCTCAAGAGACCCAGTACTTC | CASSQRLAAQETQYF
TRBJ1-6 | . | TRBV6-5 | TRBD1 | TGTGCCAGCAGTTATCGGACCGGGACAGGGAATTCACCCCTCCACTTT | CASSYRTGTGNSPLHF
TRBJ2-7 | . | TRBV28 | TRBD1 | TGTGCCAGCAACATCATGGGACAGGGTTTCTACGAGCAGTACTTC | CASNIMGQGFYEQYF
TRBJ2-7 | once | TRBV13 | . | TGTGCCAGCAGCTTACGACCCCAGGGGGGCGCCGGGAGCTCCTACGAGCAGTACTTC | CASSLRPQGGAGSSYEQYF
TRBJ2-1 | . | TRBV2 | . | TGTGCCAGCACACCGGGACTCACCTACAATGAGCAGTTCTTC | CASTPGLTYNEQFF
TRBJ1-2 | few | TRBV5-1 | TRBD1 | TGCGCCAGCAGCTTGACAGGGGGCGATTGGTATGGCTACACCTTC | CASSLTGGDWYGYTF
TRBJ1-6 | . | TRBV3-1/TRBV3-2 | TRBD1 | TGTGCCAGCAGCCGGAGCTCGACAGGGGACAAGGGACCCCTCCACTTT | CASSRSSTGDKGPLHF
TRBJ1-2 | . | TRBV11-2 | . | TGTGCCAGCAGCTTGGGACACCAAGACTATGGCTACACCTTC | CASSLGHQDYGYTF
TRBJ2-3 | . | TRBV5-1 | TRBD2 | TGCGCCAGCAGCTTGTCGTCGGGACTAGCCCAATCAGATACGCAGTATTTT | CASSLSSGLAQSDTQYF
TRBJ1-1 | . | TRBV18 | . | TGTGCCAGCTCACCGCTGTCGGAGGGTTTGGACGCTTTCTTT | CASSPLSEGLDAFF
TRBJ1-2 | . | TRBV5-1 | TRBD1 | TGCGCCAGCAGCTTGAATGGGGACAGGGGTGACGGCTACACCTTC | CASSLNGDRGDGYTF
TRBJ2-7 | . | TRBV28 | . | TGTGCCACCTCAAGGGGTAGTGCCGAGCAGTACTTC | CATSRGSAEQYF
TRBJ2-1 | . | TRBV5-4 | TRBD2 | TGTGCCAGCAGCTCCGGACTAGCGGGAATGAATGAGCAGTTCTTC | CASSSGLAGMNEQFF
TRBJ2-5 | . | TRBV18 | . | TGTGCCAGCTCACCTCCCGCCGGAGCGCCTCGGGAGACCCAGTACTTC | CASSPPAGAPRETQYF
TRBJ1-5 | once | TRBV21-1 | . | TGTGCCAGCAGCAAAGTAGGAGGGGACAGGGGAAGTGACTCCTTATGGAGCAATCAGCCCCAGCATTTT | CASSKVGGDRGSDSLWSNQPQHF